The T cell receptor beta chain described here comes from a study of blood T cell repertoires in COVID-19. This clone was counted between two and nine times. V gave up 4 bases and J gave up 0 bases; unmatched junction bases: 7. The CDR3 runs to 17 residues. CDR1 and CDR2 from the germline V gene are SGHRS and YFSETQ. Some clones are missing from TCRdb's copy, which holds only in-frame ones; the method was immunoSEQ multiplex PCR. The data hold 250,000 to 300,000 clones, with approximately 86% observed a single time. The receptor was derived from a woman under 30 with acute or convalescent COVID-19. Sequencing was done on a sample of peripheral blood. The gene calls are TRBV5-1 and TRBJ1-6, with 7 nucleotides matching TRBD1. The CDR3: CASSRQGIASYNSPLHF. DNA for the CDR3: TGCGCCAGCAGCCGACAGGGAATCGCCTCCTATAATTCACCCCTCCACTTT.